This T cell receptor beta chain emerged from a study of beta chain features in type 1 diabetes. Study-wide results and caveats: Insertions were fewer and deletions more numerous at VDJ junctions in type 1 diabetes patients. Type 1 diabetes patients showed a moderate but significant shortening of TCRB CDR3s in all four CD4+ subsets.

About this clone: Its antigen is still unknown.

Trimming removed 5 bases at V and 4 bases at J, with 14 bases between. In germline, CDR1 is MDHEN, CDR2 SYDVKM. The CDR3 spans 14 residues. All of the isolated RNA was reverse transcribed, so expressed TCRB transcripts were sequenced. Some clones are missing from TCRdb's copy, which holds only in-frame ones; the method was immunoSEQ multiplex PCR. There are 120,000 to 150,000 clones in the sample; about 13% occur only once, and less than 1.5% lies in the top ten. The material sequenced was central memory CD4+ T cells from blood. The chain combines TRBV28 with TRBJ1-1; D unresolved. This receptor was taken from a man aged 18 to 35 with type 1 diabetes. Here the CDR3 DNA reads TGTGCCAGCAGTCGACCGGAGCTGAGCACTGAAGCTTTCTTT. Encoded protein: CASSRPELSTEAFF.